These 24 T cell receptor beta chains originate from one sample sequenced in a study of T cell repertoires in breast cancer. Unpaired genes were suppressed by blocking oligonucleotides during a second nested PCR. One entry per CDR3 protein, called by TCRdb with MiXCR from the emulsion pairing reads. The sample includes roughly 39,000 distinct CDR3 sequences, 35% to 50% seen only once; the top ten take 60% to 75%. Paired alpha-beta TCRs of CD8+ T cells were analyzed by expanded emulsion RT-PCR. Material: CD8+ T cells. Receptor source: a pool of human donors with breast cancer or a healthy control (not recorded which).

The chain carries TRBV20-1 and TRBJ2-1; possible D gene TRBD1, 6 bases. The V end was cut by 2 bases, the J end by 4 bases, with 9 bases between. This CDR3 has 13 amino acids. Germline CDR1 DFQATT, CDR2 SNEGSKA (reference sequence). CDR3 protein: CSARRQVYNEQFF. DNA of the CDR3: TGCAGTGCTAGACGACAGGTTTACAATGAGCAGTTCTTC.

The V gene is TRBV20-1, the J gene TRBJ1-2; 10 bases map to TRBD1. The CDR3 sequence is 13 residues long. CDR1 DFQATT and CDR2 SNEGSKA come from the germline V gene (reference sequence). V was pared by 6 bases and J by 5 bases, with 6 bases of the junction left unmatched. DNA for the CDR3: TGCAGTGCGATTCCGGGACAGGGGTATGGCTACACCTTC. Its protein product is CSAIPGQGYGYTF.

V usage is TRBV15 and J usage is TRBJ2-2, with TRBD2 matching over 9 bases. The CDR3 is made up of 15 amino acids. Germline CDR1 reads LNHNV; CDR2 reads YYDKDF (reference sequence). V lost 5 bases to trimming and J lost 6 bases; unmatched junction nucleotides: 7. This CDR3 is CATSRPRGGAGELFF. DNA for the CDR3: TGTGCCACCAGCCGTCCCCGCGGGGGGGCCGGGGAGCTGTTTTTT.

This chain links TRBV24-1 with TRBJ2-7; TRBD1 agrees at 8 bases. The V segment lost 2 bases and the J segment 4 bases; nucleotides outside the gene matches: 9. Germline V gene data show CDR1 as KGHDR and CDR2 as SFDVKD. The CDR3 totals 16 residues. The CDR3 loop is CATSDYGWDRCYEQYF. The CDR3 DNA is TGTGCCACCAGTGATTATGGTTGGGACAGGTGTTACGAGCAGTACTTC.

CDR3 nucleotides: TGTGCCAGCAGCCCCGCAGGGGGGGAGTACATTCAGTACTTC. Its protein is CASSPAGGEYIQYF. The chain recombines TRBV7-9 with TRBJ2-4, with D perhaps being TRBD1 or TRBD2 (7 bases each). The CDR3 spans 14 residues. Germline loops: CDR1 SEHNR, CDR2 FQNEAQ (reference sequence). The V end was cut by 5 bases, the J end by 8 bases, with 16 bases between.

This clonotype was detected a few times. The chain combines TRBV7-2 with TRBJ2-1, with 8 positions matching TRBD2. The V segment lost 3 bases and the J segment 6 bases; nucleotides outside the gene matches: 13. The CDR3 consists of 17 residues. Germline V CDR1 and CDR2: SGHTA, FQGNSA. The CDR3 loop reads CASSFGRADSVRNEQFF. The CDR3 nucleotides are TGTGCCAGCAGCTTCGGGAGGGCCGATTCTGTGCGCAATGAGCAGTTCTTC.

This clonotype was counted ten times or more. The genes are TRBV27 and TRBJ2-3; either TRBD1 or TRBD2 may fit D (5 bases each). This CDR3 spans 14 amino acids. Germline V gene sequence: CDR1 MNHEY, CDR2 SMNVEV (reference sequence). The V end lost 9 bases, the J end lost 2 bases, and 15 bases lay between the germline ends. The CDR3 DNA follows: TGTGCCAGTGGGACCGCCAGATTCACAGATACGCAGTATTTT. Translating it yields CASGTARFTDTQYF.

The CDR3 DNA reads TGTGCCAGCAGCCCTAGCGGGAGGCCCTACAATGAGCAGTTCTTC. It encodes CASSPSGRPYNEQFF. The chain joins TRBV12-3 or TRBV12-4 to TRBJ2-1; 11 bases match TRBD2. CDR3 length: 15 amino acids. The V and J ends lost 6 bases and 2 bases, in that order; junction bases with no gene match: 3.

The chain recombines TRBV5-4 with TRBJ1-6; TRBD1 might be the D (5 bases). V lost 2 bases and J lost 6, with 9 bases in between. Germline loops: CDR1 SGHNT, CDR2 YYREEE (reference sequence). The CDR3 is 14 residues long. This CDR3 reads CASSFRDGNSPLHF. Here the CDR3 DNA reads TGTGCCAGCAGCTTCCGGGACGGTAATTCACCCCTCCACTTT.

This clonotype showed up just a few times. V is TRBV2 and J is TRBJ2-5; 11 bases match TRBD2. The junction had 4 bases not matched to a gene; V was cut back by 6 bases and J by 4 bases. Germline CDR1 reads SNHLY; CDR2 reads FYNNEI. This CDR3 contains 14 residues. In DNA form, the CDR3 reads TGTGCCAGCAGCACACTAGCGGGGGTAGAGACCCAGTACTTC. This codes for CASSTLAGVETQYF.

A remark on this clonotype: It may be a read error: a sequence one base away is much more abundant. The rearrangement uses TRBV6-1 and TRBJ1-5; 7 positions agree with TRBD2. Judging by the DNA end, TRBJ2-3 fits better; the J call may be wrong. Germline V gene sequence: CDR1 MNHNS, CDR2 SASEGT. This CDR3 contains 13 residues. CDR3 in amino acids: CASSEEGEGPQYF. The CDR3 bases are TGTGCCAGCAGTGAAGAAGGGGAGGGGCCCCAGTATTTT.

The gene calls are TRBV2 and TRBJ2-3; D might be TRBD1 or TRBD2, each matching 5 bases. Germline CDR1 SNHLY, CDR2 FYNNEI. The ends were cut back, 5 bases at V and 12 bases at J, with 12 bases in the middle. The CDR3 is 11 amino acids. This CDR3 reads CASSLKGSQYF. As DNA, the CDR3 is TGTGCCAGCAGTCTAAAGGGGAGTCAGTATTTT.

This rearrangement joins TRBV19 to TRBJ1-2; D is unresolved. Trimming removed 6 bases from V and 4 bases from J, with 12 bases in between. Looked up from germline, CDR1 is LNHDA and CDR2 is SQIVND (reference sequence). The CDR3 is 13 residues long. The CDR3 DNA reads as TGTGCCAGTAGCCCACAGAATTTCTATGGCTACACCTTC. Amino acid sequence: CASSPQNFYGYTF.

This clonotype was recorded a few times. This chain connects TRBV15 to TRBJ2-7, with D maybe TRBD1 (6 bases). V gave up 0 bases and J gave up 4 bases, with 10 bases separating them. This CDR3 is built from 14 residues. Germline V lookup: CDR1 LNHNV, CDR2 YYDKDF (reference sequence). The CDR3 is CATSRDLGQYEQYF. The CDR3 coding sequence is TGTGCCACCAGCAGAGATTTAGGACAGTACGAGCAGTACTTC.

This rearrangement joins TRBV6-5 to TRBJ1-4; maybe TRBD1 (6 bases). Germline lookup yields CDR1 MNHEY and CDR2 SVGAGI. V was pared by 5 bases and J by 3 bases, with 10 bases between. This CDR3 comprises 14 residues. CDR3 bases: TGTGCCAGCAGTGCTGCAGGGGCTAATGAAAAACTGTTTTTT. Translation gives CASSAAGANEKLFF.

The J gene is TRBJ1-5, the V gene TRBV24-1; TRBD1 matches 8 bases. Germline V lookup: CDR1 KGHDR, CDR2 SFDVKD. This CDR3 has 17 amino acids. The ends lost 4 bases at V and 4 bases at J; junction bases unmatched: 11. This chain's CDR3 is CATSDSWDRLGNQPQHF. CDR3 sequence (DNA): TGTGCCACCAGTGACTCCTGGGACAGGTTGGGTAATCAGCCCCAGCATTTT.

The rearrangement uses TRBV19 and TRBJ1-5, with 8 bases fitting TRBD1. Trimming took 0 bases from V and 2 from J; bases not matched to a gene: 6. The CDR3 totals 17 residues. The V gene's germline CDR1 is LNHDA and CDR2 SQIVND (reference sequence). The CDR3 DNA reads as TGTGCCAGTAGTATAGATCCGGGACAGGTTCGCAATCAGCCCCAGCATTTT. Protein sequence: CASSIDPGQVRNQPQHF.

This clonotype was recorded a few times. The genes are TRBV6-1 and TRBJ2-7; unclear D gene. CDR3 length equals 15 residues. Deletions cut 6 bases from V and 2 bases from J, with 17 bases between. Germline loops: CDR1 MNHNS, CDR2 SASEGT. This CDR3 is CASSQEYRSAYEQYF. DNA of the CDR3: TGTGCCAGCAGCCAGGAGTACCGAAGCGCCTACGAGCAGTACTTC.

Points on this clonotype: This may be a read error, as it is one base from a much larger clone. Given the absence of the conserved phenylalanine or tryptophan at the CDR3 end, a read error is likely. The genes are TRBV27 and TRBJ2-3; D may be TRBD2 (5 bases). Per germline, CDR1 MNHEY and CDR2 SMNVEV (reference sequence). The germline V and J ends were trimmed by 7 bases and 0 bases, with 8 bases remaining between them. CDR3 size: 13 residues. The CDR3 region is CASKRRSTDTQYL. The DNA for the CDR3 is TGTGCCAGCAAGCGGAGGAGCACAGATACGCAGTATCTT.

The J gene is TRBJ1-1, the V gene TRBV27, with 9 bases fitting TRBD1. CDR1 is MNHEY and CDR2 is SMNVEV in the germline V gene (reference sequence). V shed 5 bases and J 2 bases; nucleotides not matched to a gene: 6. The CDR3 has 15 residues. CDR3 region: CASSLGTGINTEAFF. CDR3 DNA sequence: TGTGCCAGCAGTCTGGGGACAGGGATCAACACTGAAGCTTTCTTT.

This chain joins TRBV11-2 and TRBJ1-6; unclear D gene. CDR3 size: 14 residues. Per germline, CDR1 SGHAT and CDR2 FQNNGV. The germline V and J ends were trimmed by 5 bases and 7 bases, with 12 bases remaining between them. The CDR3 DNA sequence: TGTGCCAGCAGCCCCCCGTCCCCCAATTCACCCCTCCACTTT. Translated, it gives CASSPPSPNSPLHF.

This clonotype was counted only a few times. The chain carries TRBV6-1 and TRBJ1-1; D perhaps matches TRBD1 (6 bases). The CDR3 length is 14 residues. V lost 6 bases and J 6 bases, leaving 17 bases between the germline ends. Germline loops: CDR1 MNHNS, CDR2 SASEGT. The CDR3 loop is CASSRESNRAEAFF. The CDR3 DNA follows: TGTGCCAGCAGCCGCGAGAGCAACAGGGCTGAAGCTTTCTTT.

J is TRBJ2-7 and V is TRBV4-2; possible D gene TRBD1, 5 bases. This CDR3 region has 13 residues. The germline V and J ends were trimmed by 4 bases and 5 bases, with 12 bases remaining between them. Germline V CDR1 and CDR2: LGHNA, YNFKEQ. The CDR3 sequence: CASSPSTDNEQYF. The CDR3 nucleotides are TGTGCCAGCAGCCCCTCCACGGACAACGAGCAGTACTTC.

The rearrangement uses TRBV10-3 and TRBJ2-3; D unclear. The CDR3 extends over 14 amino acids. The V gene's germline CDR1 is ENHRY and CDR2 SYGVKD. V was shortened by 4 bases and J by 4 bases, with 12 bases between the two germline ends. The CDR3 DNA sequence: TGTGCCATCAGTGGAATCGGTAATGCAGATACGCAGTATTTT. As protein: CAISGIGNADTQYF.